Listed below are T cell receptor beta chains from one sample, sequenced in a study of cytomegalovirus exposure and HLA in healthy donors. Repertoires were generated with immunoSEQ multiplex PCR, while TCRdb's copy carries only in-frame clones and drops some. Among about 110,000 clones listed, under 85% were seen once. Sequencing was carried out using PBMCs. These TCRs come from a woman younger than 35 in good health and CMV-seronegative. Both conserved end residues are part of each CDR3. A D gene is named only where the DNA matches it firmly. Some rows have no size entry. The others give once, few or many, or a class for an expanded clone.

j_call: TRBJ2-1; v_call: TRBV27; clone_size: -; d_call: -; cdr3_nt: TGTGCCAGCAGTCGCCCAGGTTACAATGAGCAGTTCTTC; cdr3_aa: CASSRPGYNEQFF
j_call: TRBJ2-7; v_call: TRBV10-1; clone_size: few; d_call: -; cdr3_nt: TGCGCCAGCAGTGAGTCAGGGGCCACCTACGAGCAGTACTTC; cdr3_aa: CASSESGATYEQYF
j_call: TRBJ1-4; v_call: TRBV10-1; clone_size: -; d_call: -; cdr3_nt: TGCGCCAGCAGTGAGTCGCAATCGGGAGAACAACTGTTTTTT; cdr3_aa: CASSESQSGEQLFF
j_call: TRBJ1-1; v_call: TRBV18; clone_size: once; d_call: -; cdr3_nt: TGTGCCAGCTCACTCTTTAGAGGGATCACTGAAGCTTTCTTT; cdr3_aa: CASSLFRGITEAFF
j_call: TRBJ2-7; v_call: TRBV6-1; clone_size: -; d_call: TRBD1; cdr3_nt: TGTGCCAGCAGGGGACAGAACCTCTACGAGCAGTACTTC; cdr3_aa: CASRGQNLYEQYF
j_call: TRBJ1-5; v_call: TRBV7-9; clone_size: few; d_call: -; cdr3_nt: TGTGCCAGCAGTTTGGACACTCAGCCCCAGCATTTT; cdr3_aa: CASSLDTQPQHF
j_call: TRBJ2-5; v_call: TRBV2; clone_size: -; d_call: TRBD1; cdr3_nt: TGTGCCAGTTCGGGACAGCAAGAGACCCAGTACTTC; cdr3_aa: CASSGQQETQYF
j_call: TRBJ2-2; v_call: TRBV28; clone_size: -; d_call: TRBD2; cdr3_nt: TGTGCCAGCAGTCTCTGGGGGCTAGCGGGGGGGCCCGGGGAGCTGTTTTTT; cdr3_aa: CASSLWGLAGGPGELFF
j_call: TRBJ1-4; v_call: TRBV9; clone_size: -; d_call: TRBD1; cdr3_nt: TGTGCCAGCAGCGTAGGGACAGGGGGTGAAAAACTGTTTTTT; cdr3_aa: CASSVGTGGEKLFF
j_call: TRBJ1-4; v_call: TRBV19; clone_size: -; d_call: TRBD1; cdr3_nt: TGTGCCAGTAGTTTCAGGGGGCGTTGGGAAAAACTGTTTTTT; cdr3_aa: CASSFRGRWEKLFF
j_call: TRBJ2-1; v_call: TRBV7-3; clone_size: -; d_call: -; cdr3_nt: TGTGCCAGCAGCTTGGGACACTACAATGAGCAGTTCTTC; cdr3_aa: CASSLGHYNEQFF
j_call: TRBJ1-1; v_call: TRBV6-4; clone_size: -; d_call: TRBD1; cdr3_nt: TGTGCCAGCAGTGCCACAGGGGAGGCGAACACTGAAGCTTTCTTT; cdr3_aa: CASSATGEANTEAFF
j_call: TRBJ2-7; v_call: TRBV19; clone_size: -; d_call: TRBD1; cdr3_nt: TGTGCCAGTAGTAGAGATAAAACTACCGGGACAGGGGAGTACTTC; cdr3_aa: CASSRDKTTGTGEYF
j_call: TRBJ2-1; v_call: TRBV7-2; clone_size: -; d_call: -; cdr3_nt: TGTGCCAGCAGCTTACGACCCGGGGGTTACAATGAGCAGTTCTTC; cdr3_aa: CASSLRPGGYNEQFF
j_call: TRBJ1-3; v_call: TRBV7-8; clone_size: -; d_call: TRBD1; cdr3_nt: TGTGCCAGCAGCCCCTGGACAGGGAGGAGTGGAAACACCATATATTTT; cdr3_aa: CASSPWTGRSGNTIYF
j_call: TRBJ1-5; v_call: TRBV18; clone_size: few; d_call: -; cdr3_nt: TGTGCCAGCTCAACAGGTAATCAGCCCCAGCATTTT; cdr3_aa: CASSTGNQPQHF
j_call: TRBJ2-2; v_call: TRBV7-8; clone_size: once; d_call: -; cdr3_nt: TGTGCCAGCAGCTTTTATCTGACAGCGAACACCGGGGAGCTGTTTTTT; cdr3_aa: CASSFYLTANTGELFF
j_call: TRBJ2-7; v_call: TRBV5-1; clone_size: -; d_call: TRBD1; cdr3_nt: TGCGCCAGCAGCCTAGGCCACCGGGACAGGGGCCGCTACGAGCAGTACTTC; cdr3_aa: CASSLGHRDRGRYEQYF
j_call: TRBJ1-2; v_call: TRBV30; clone_size: once; d_call: TRBD1; cdr3_nt: TGTGCCTGGAAGGACAGGGGAGTGAGCTACACCTTC; cdr3_aa: CAWKDRGVSYTF
j_call: TRBJ2-2; v_call: TRBV28; clone_size: -; d_call: -; cdr3_nt: TGTGCCAGCAGTTTATGGGGGCGGGGCACCGGGGAGCTGTTTTTT; cdr3_aa: CASSLWGRGTGELFF
j_call: TRBJ2-5; v_call: TRBV27; clone_size: once; d_call: TRBD1; cdr3_nt: TGTGCCAGCAGTTACACAGGGGGCCGGCGAGAGACCCAGTACTTC; cdr3_aa: CASSYTGGRRETQYF
j_call: TRBJ1-1; v_call: TRBV18; clone_size: -; d_call: -; cdr3_nt: TGTGCCAGCTCACCAGGGGGGGCTGAAGCTTTCTTT; cdr3_aa: CASSPGGAEAFF
j_call: TRBJ2-4; v_call: TRBV18; clone_size: -; d_call: TRBD1; cdr3_nt: TGTGCCAGCTCCCGACAGGGGAGGGCCAAAAACATTCAGTACTTC; cdr3_aa: CASSRQGRAKNIQYF
j_call: TRBJ1-5; v_call: TRBV4-1; clone_size: -; d_call: -; cdr3_nt: TGCGCCAGCAGCCAAGACTACAATCAGCCCCAGCATTTT; cdr3_aa: CASSQDYNQPQHF
j_call: TRBJ2-3; v_call: TRBV10-2; clone_size: -; d_call: -; cdr3_nt: TGCGCCAGCAAGCGTGATACGCAGTATTTT; cdr3_aa: CASKRDTQYF
j_call: TRBJ2-1; v_call: TRBV29-1; clone_size: -; d_call: -; cdr3_nt: TGCAGCGTTGGCAACAGCTTCAATGAGCAGTTCTTC; cdr3_aa: CSVGNSFNEQFF
j_call: TRBJ2-3; v_call: TRBV27; clone_size: once; d_call: -; cdr3_nt: TGTGCCAGCAGGAGAAGCACAGATACGCAGTATTTT; cdr3_aa: CASRRSTDTQYF
j_call: TRBJ2-1; v_call: TRBV7-2; clone_size: once; d_call: TRBD1; cdr3_nt: TGTGCCAGCAGCCCCCAGGGGACAGTAGCGCCCAATGAGCAGTTCTTC; cdr3_aa: CASSPQGTVAPNEQFF
j_call: TRBJ1-1; v_call: TRBV7-6; clone_size: once; d_call: -; cdr3_nt: TGTGCCAGCAGCTTTTTCGTACGGGGATTGAACACTGAAGCTTTCTTT; cdr3_aa: CASSFFVRGLNTEAFF
j_call: TRBJ1-2; v_call: TRBV6-5; clone_size: -; d_call: -; cdr3_nt: TGTGCCAGCAGTTACTCGGGAGCCCTGGGTGGCTACACCTTC; cdr3_aa: CASSYSGALGGYTF
j_call: TRBJ2-7; v_call: TRBV27; clone_size: -; d_call: TRBD1; cdr3_nt: TGTGCCAGCGGACGGGACAGATCGTACGAGCAGTACTTC; cdr3_aa: CASGRDRSYEQYF
j_call: TRBJ1-1; v_call: TRBV27; clone_size: -; d_call: -; cdr3_nt: TGTGCCAGCACCAGAGGGATCAACACTGAAGCTTTCTTT; cdr3_aa: CASTRGINTEAFF
j_call: TRBJ2-5; v_call: TRBV27; clone_size: once; d_call: TRBD1; cdr3_nt: TGTGCCAGCAGTCCCCCCACAGGGGATGGGGAGACCCAGTACTTC; cdr3_aa: CASSPPTGDGETQYF
j_call: TRBJ1-5; v_call: TRBV18; clone_size: -; d_call: -; cdr3_nt: TGTGCCAGCTCACCACCCGGGACACATAGCAATCAGCCCCAGCATTTT; cdr3_aa: CASSPPGTHSNQPQHF
j_call: TRBJ2-2; v_call: TRBV27; clone_size: -; d_call: TRBD1; cdr3_nt: TGTGCCAGCAGTTTGAAGACAGGGGGCGTCACCGGGGAGCTGTTTTTT; cdr3_aa: CASSLKTGGVTGELFF
j_call: TRBJ2-3; v_call: TRBV2; clone_size: -; d_call: TRBD1; cdr3_nt: TGTGCCATCATTTATTGGGACAGGGGCCCTGGATCCTCCACAGATACGCAGTATTTT; cdr3_aa: CAIIYWDRGPGSSTDTQYF
j_call: TRBJ1-2; v_call: TRBV27; clone_size: -; d_call: TRBD1; cdr3_nt: TGTGCCAGCAGTCCGCCGGGACAGGGGGCCAATGGCTACACCTTC; cdr3_aa: CASSPPGQGANGYTF
j_call: TRBJ2-1; v_call: TRBV30; clone_size: -; d_call: -; cdr3_nt: TGTGCCCGTCGAGTGGTCAACAATGAGCAGTTCTTC; cdr3_aa: CARRVVNNEQFF
j_call: TRBJ2-5; v_call: TRBV10-3; clone_size: once; d_call: -; cdr3_nt: TGTGCCATCAGGGAACAGGGCCAGACCCAGTACTTC; cdr3_aa: CAIREQGQTQYF
j_call: TRBJ2-1; v_call: TRBV18; clone_size: -; d_call: -; cdr3_nt: TGTGCCAGCTCACCACCGCGCGGGGCGATAAATGAGCAGTTCTTC; cdr3_aa: CASSPPRGAINEQFF